This is a list of T cell receptor beta chains from one sample in a study of PD-1 blockade in classical Hodgkin lymphoma. The assay was immunoSEQ multiplex PCR, and TCRdb's table has in-frame clones only and misses some. The data hold under 9,000 clones, with around 90% observed a single time. Sequences were derived from peripheral blood mononuclear cells (PBMCs), sampled before the fourth cycle of nivolumab. The receptor source for this set is a human donor with classical Hodgkin lymphoma. Each CDR3 is given with its conserved first and last residue. Each record gives: D gene, V gene, clone size, J gene, CDR3 length, CDR3 DNA, CDR3 protein. A D gene is named only where the DNA matches it firmly. Size tells how often a clone was seen (once, few, many) or the class of an expanded clone, and some rows leave it out.

D gene: TRBD2; V gene: TRBV10-1; clone size: NA; J gene: TRBJ2-7; CDR3 length: 16; CDR3 DNA: TGCGCCAGCAGTGAGGCGGGGGTAGGCGGCCTGGAGGAGCAGTACTTC; CDR3 protein: CASSEAGVGGLEEQYF
D gene: TRBD2; V gene: TRBV28; clone size: NA; J gene: TRBJ2-7; CDR3 length: 15; CDR3 DNA: TGTGCCAGCAGTTCCCCGATAGCGGGAATTCGCGAGCAGTACTTC; CDR3 protein: CASSSPIAGIREQYF
D gene: TRBD1; V gene: TRBV19; clone size: once; J gene: TRBJ2-7; CDR3 length: 13; CDR3 DNA: TGTGCCAGTACTCTGACAGGGGTAGACGAGCAGTACTTC; CDR3 protein: CASTLTGVDEQYF
D gene: NA; V gene: TRBV19; clone size: NA; J gene: TRBJ2-1; CDR3 length: 13; CDR3 DNA: TGTGCCAGTAGCGTTACTAGTTTCAATGAGCAGTTCTTC; CDR3 protein: CASSVTSFNEQFF
D gene: NA; V gene: TRBV25-1; clone size: NA; J gene: TRBJ2-7; CDR3 length: 14; CDR3 DNA: TGTGCCAGCAGTGAATATACTACCGCCTCCGAGCAGTACTTC; CDR3 protein: CASSEYTTASEQYF
D gene: NA; V gene: TRBV5-1; clone size: NA; J gene: TRBJ2-7; CDR3 length: 15; CDR3 DNA: TGCGCCAGCAGCTTGGGCGGGGGCCAGCCCCACGAGCAGTACTTC; CDR3 protein: CASSLGGGQPHEQYF
D gene: NA; V gene: TRBV5-3; clone size: NA; J gene: TRBJ2-1; CDR3 length: 15; CDR3 DNA: TGTGCCAGAAGCCCAACTTGCGGGTTCTACAATGAGCAGTTCTTC; CDR3 protein: CARSPTCGFYNEQFF
D gene: TRBD2; V gene: TRBV9; clone size: NA; J gene: TRBJ2-2; CDR3 length: 16; CDR3 DNA: TGTGCCAGCAGCTTCGGACTAGCGGTGAACACCGGGGAGCTGTTTTTT; CDR3 protein: CASSFGLAVNTGELFF
D gene: NA; V gene: TRBV19; clone size: NA; J gene: TRBJ2-1; CDR3 length: 17; CDR3 DNA: TGTGCCAGTAGTATTCTGGGAGACCGCCTGGGTCGCGGTGAGCAGTTCTTC; CDR3 protein: CASSILGDRLGRGEQFF
D gene: NA; V gene: TRBV7-9; clone size: NA; J gene: TRBJ1-4; CDR3 length: 13; CDR3 DNA: TGTGCCAGCAGCTTAGCGCCAGGGATTAAACTGTTTTTT; CDR3 protein: CASSLAPGIKLFF